One TCR beta chain is described in this entry. The antigen remains undetermined. This sample was included in a study of blood T cells in healthy people across ages. General observations from the study: There was no known CMV status for donors, so expanded clonotype changes were possibly confounded.

Combining a sample-barcoded 5' primer with a J-beta primer mix, a second PCR ran for about 7 to 11 cycles. TCRdb re-called the 5' RACE reads with MiXCR, one entry per CDR3 protein. Here the sample spans around 780,000 distinct CDR3 sequences, roughly 24% being singletons. CDR1 and CDR2 (germline): SGHRS, YFSETQ. V lost 3 bases, J lost 2 bases, and 9 bases stayed unmatched. The CDR3 contains 16 residues. The sample was also reused in another study, on T cells of mothers and their children.

The origin of this receptor is a boy aged 5 to 17 in good health. The J gene is TRBJ2-3, the V gene TRBV5-1; 7 bases align to TRBD1. The sequencing input was blood. CDR3 region: CASSSRKTGITDTQYF. The CDR3 region has the DNA TGCGCCAGCAGCTCACGAAAGACAGGGATCACAGATACGCAGTATTTT.